This note documents a single TCR beta chain sequence. Which antigen it targets is not known. Nothing much larger sits one base from this clone, and base qualities are not available. The junction carries 13 bases between V and J, which are trimmed by 5 bases and 2 bases respectively. Counted from cysteine to phenylalanine, this CDR3 has 15 amino acids. Kept here is only the CDR3 DNA, which spans 45 bases and is read in frame from base 1. In the germline V gene, CDR1 corresponds to MNHEY and CDR2 to SVGAGI. Each sample was amplified as two independent genomic DNA replicates: approximately 0.5 ug for blood and approximately 1.6 ug for tumor or normal breast. Following the manufacturer's instructions, the ImmunoSeq Intro kit was used to carry out TCRB sequencing on genomic DNA. Multiplex PCR was run for around 30 cycles using proprietary primers and spike-in control sequences for absolute quantification. Single-end 150-bp reads were used to sequence an 87-bp fragment spanning the CDR3 plus the flanking V and J genes. Each lane of an Illumina MiSeq using version 3.0 chemistry carried seven multiplexed samples, with two replicates per sample. The authors' analysis ran thus. The vendor's proprietary pipeline processed the raw data and merged both replicates into a single result for each sample. Productive rearrangements sharing the V-gene family, CDR3 amino acid sequence and J-gene segment were defined as clonotypes. Clonality was calculated as 1 minus the normalized Shannon entropy (Pielou evenness) of TCRB abundances. To estimate T cell density, the total number of templates was divided by the number of input cells, which was inferred from the amount of DNA input. Recon with default parameters was used to estimate total repertoire diversity and clonality. A clonotype was considered tumor-enriched if its abundance in tumor exceeded 0.1% and was at least 32-fold higher than its abundance in normal breast. TCRdb's version of the immuneACCESS table is confined to in-frame rearrangements and falls short of the full clone set. An unresolved V gene accounts for under half of the shortfall where checked; the remainder is of unknown origin. That table supplies the V and J calls and clone size; D and trimming were determined from the DNA. Here the sample has approximately 75,000 clones; more than 70% occur a single time. The ten largest clones take up 4.7% of the sample.

The study profiled bulk TCR beta-chain repertoires in matched peripheral blood, tumor and adjacent normal breast tissue taken from approximately 15 patients with early-stage breast cancer. Before surgery, roughly 4.5-11 mL of whole blood was collected in EDTA tubes and processed within 2 hours. Ficoll-Paque centrifugation in SepMate-50 tubes was used to isolate peripheral blood mononuclear cells. PBMCs were cryopreserved in aliquots of 2 to 4 million cells in about 90% FBS with about 10% DMSO and kept in liquid nitrogen. Genomic DNA was extracted with the Qiagen AllPrep DNA/RNA Mini kit. These data are taken from a study of early stage breast cancer tumors (dated by TCRdb to 2017 to 2019). As for the study more broadly: Of the 15 to 20 invasive breast tumors, approximately 11 were found to be estrogen receptor-positive, progesterone receptor-positive and HER2-negative. Of the approximately twelve ER+/PR+/HER2- tumors, eight were classified as invasive ductal carcinomas and four as invasive lobular carcinomas. On average, each sample had roughly 9.9-fold read coverage. The samples as a whole yielded approximately 2,800,000 detected templates, corresponding to 950,000 to 1,300,000 unique clonotypes. Study-wide conclusions, independent of this receptor: Greater similarity was observed between blood and normal breast repertoires than between blood and tumor repertoires, and tumor was distinguished from normal in 14 of 16 patients when each tissue was compared with blood. Chain pairing and functional markers such as CD4, CD8 and FOXP3 were missed by bulk genomic DNA sequencing of unsorted cells. Because the cohort was small, analysis by tumor subtype was not possible. Enriched TCRB sequences shared across patients were mostly commonly generated sequences, unlikely to play an important role in the tumor microenvironment. Tumors showed roughly 2.3-fold higher T cell density and higher clonality than adjacent normal breast tissue.

The rearrangement combines TRBV6-5 with TRBJ2-1; there is no confident call for the D gene. The TCR sequence derives from a person in their forties with breast cancer. Sequenced input: blood. The DNA reads TGTGCCAGCAGTAAGTCTAGACTCCCCTACAATGAGCAGTTCTTC. Its amino acids are CASSKSRLPYNEQFF.